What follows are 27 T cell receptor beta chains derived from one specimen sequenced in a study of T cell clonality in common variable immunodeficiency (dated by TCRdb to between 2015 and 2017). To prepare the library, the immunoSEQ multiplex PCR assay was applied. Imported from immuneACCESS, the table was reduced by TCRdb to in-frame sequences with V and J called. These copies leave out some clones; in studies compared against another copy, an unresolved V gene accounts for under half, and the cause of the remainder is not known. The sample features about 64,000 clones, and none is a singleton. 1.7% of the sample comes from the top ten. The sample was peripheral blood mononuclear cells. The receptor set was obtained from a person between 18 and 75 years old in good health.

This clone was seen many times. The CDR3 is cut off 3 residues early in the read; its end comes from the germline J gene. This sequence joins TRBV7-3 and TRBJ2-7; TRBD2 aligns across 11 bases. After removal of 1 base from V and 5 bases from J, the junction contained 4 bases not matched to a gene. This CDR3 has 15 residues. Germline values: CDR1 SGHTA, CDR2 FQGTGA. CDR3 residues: CASSLIAGGHNEQYF. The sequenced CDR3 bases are TGTGCCAGCAGCTTAATAGCGGGGGGGCATAACGAG.

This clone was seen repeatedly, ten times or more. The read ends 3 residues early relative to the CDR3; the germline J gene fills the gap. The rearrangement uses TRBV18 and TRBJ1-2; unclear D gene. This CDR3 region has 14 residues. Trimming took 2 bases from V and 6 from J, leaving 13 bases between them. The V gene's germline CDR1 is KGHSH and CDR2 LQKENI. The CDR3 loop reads CASSPMSRSDGYTF. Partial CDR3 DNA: TGTGCCAGCTCACCAATGTCCAGGTCCGATGGC.

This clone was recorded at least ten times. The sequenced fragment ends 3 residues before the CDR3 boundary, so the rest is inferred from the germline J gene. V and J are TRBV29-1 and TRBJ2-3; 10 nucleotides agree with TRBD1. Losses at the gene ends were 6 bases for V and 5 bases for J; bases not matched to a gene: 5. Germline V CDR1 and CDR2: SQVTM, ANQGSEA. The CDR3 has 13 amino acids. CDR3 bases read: TGCAGCGTGCCGGACAGGGGGGGAGATACG. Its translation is CSVPDRGGDT. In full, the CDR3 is CSVPDRGGDTQYF.

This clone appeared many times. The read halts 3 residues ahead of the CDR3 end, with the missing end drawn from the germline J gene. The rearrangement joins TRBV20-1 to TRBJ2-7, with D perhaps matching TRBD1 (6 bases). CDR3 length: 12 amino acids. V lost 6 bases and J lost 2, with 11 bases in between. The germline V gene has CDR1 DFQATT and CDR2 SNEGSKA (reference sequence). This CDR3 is CSAATGPYEQYF. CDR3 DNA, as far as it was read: TGCAGTGCCGCGACAGGCCCCTACGAG.

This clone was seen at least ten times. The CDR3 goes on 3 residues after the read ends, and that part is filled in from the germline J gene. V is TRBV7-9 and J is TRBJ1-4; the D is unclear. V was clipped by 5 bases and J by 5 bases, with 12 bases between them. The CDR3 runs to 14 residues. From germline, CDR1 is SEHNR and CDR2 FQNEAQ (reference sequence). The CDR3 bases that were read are TGTGCCAGCAGCCCTACCAAACGAAATGAAAAA. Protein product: CASSPTKRNEK. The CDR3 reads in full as CASSPTKRNEKLFF.

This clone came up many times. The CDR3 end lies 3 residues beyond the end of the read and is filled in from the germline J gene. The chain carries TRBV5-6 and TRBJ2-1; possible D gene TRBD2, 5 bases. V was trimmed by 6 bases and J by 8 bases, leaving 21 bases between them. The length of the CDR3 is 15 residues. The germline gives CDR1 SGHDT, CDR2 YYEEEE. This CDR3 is CASNPPAGPPHEQFF. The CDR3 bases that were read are TGTGCCAGCAACCCCCCCGCGGGCCCTCCCCATGAG.

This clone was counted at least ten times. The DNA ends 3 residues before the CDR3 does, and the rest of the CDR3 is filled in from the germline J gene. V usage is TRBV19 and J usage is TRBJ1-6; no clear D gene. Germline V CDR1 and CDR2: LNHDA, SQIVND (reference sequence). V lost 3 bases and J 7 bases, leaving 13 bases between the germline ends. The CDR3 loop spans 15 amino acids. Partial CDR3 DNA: TGTGCCAGTAGTATCCCAGGTGTCCTCAATTCACCC. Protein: CASSIPGVLNSP. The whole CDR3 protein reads CASSIPGVLNSPLHF. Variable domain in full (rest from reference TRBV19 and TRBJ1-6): DGGITQSPKYLFRKEGQNVTLSCEQNLNHDAMYWYRQDPGQGLRLIYYSQIVNDFQKGDIAEGYSVSREKKESFPLTVTSAQKNPTAFYLCASSIPGVLNSPLHFGNGTRLTVT.

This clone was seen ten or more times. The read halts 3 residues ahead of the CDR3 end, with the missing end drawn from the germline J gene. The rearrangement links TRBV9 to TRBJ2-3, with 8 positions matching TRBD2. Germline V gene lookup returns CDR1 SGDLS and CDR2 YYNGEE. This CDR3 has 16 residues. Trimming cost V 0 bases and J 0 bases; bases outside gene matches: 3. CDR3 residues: CASSVGLATSTDTQYF. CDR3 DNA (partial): TGTGCCAGCAGCGTAGGACTAGCGACCAGCACAGATACG.

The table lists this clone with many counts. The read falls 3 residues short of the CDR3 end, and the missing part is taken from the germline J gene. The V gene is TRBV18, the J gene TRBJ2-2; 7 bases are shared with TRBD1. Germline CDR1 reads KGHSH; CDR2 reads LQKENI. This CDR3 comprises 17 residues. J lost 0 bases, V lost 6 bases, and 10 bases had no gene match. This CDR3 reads CASSPTGASPNTGELFF. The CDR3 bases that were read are TGTGCCAGCTCCCCAACAGGGGCAAGCCCGAACACCGGGGAG.

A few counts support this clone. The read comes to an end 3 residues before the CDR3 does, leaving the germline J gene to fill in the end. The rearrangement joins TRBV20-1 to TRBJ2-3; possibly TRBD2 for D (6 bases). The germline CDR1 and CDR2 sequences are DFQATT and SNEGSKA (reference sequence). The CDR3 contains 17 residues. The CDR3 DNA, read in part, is TGCAGTGCTAGAGATGATTTGCGGGGCGATTTCCAAGAGACG. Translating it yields CSARDDLRGDFQET. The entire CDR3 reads CSARDDLRGDFQETQYF.

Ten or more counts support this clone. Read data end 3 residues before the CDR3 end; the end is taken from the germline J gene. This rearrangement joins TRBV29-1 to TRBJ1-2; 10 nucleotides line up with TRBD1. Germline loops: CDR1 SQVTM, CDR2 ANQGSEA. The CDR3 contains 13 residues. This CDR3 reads CSGAGTGELGYTF. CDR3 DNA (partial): TGCAGCGGCGCCGGGACAGGGGAATTGGGC.

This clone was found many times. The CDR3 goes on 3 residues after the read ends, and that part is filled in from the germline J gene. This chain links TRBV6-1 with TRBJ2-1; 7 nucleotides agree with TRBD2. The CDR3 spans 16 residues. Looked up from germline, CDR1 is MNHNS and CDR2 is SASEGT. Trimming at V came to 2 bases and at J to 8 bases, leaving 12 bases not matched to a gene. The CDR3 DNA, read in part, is TGTGCCAGCAGTGAATCTCGGACTAGACTTAATCATGAG. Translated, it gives CASSESRTRLNHE. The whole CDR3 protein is CASSESRTRLNHEQFF.

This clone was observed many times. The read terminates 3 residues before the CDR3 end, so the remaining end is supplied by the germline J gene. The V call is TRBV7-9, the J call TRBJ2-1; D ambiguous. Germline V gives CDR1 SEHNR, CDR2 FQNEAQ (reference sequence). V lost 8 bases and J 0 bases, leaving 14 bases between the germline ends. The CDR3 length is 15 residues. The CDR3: CASATLVTSYNEQFF. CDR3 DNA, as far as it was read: TGTGCCAGCGCTACGTTAGTTACCTCCTACAATGAG.

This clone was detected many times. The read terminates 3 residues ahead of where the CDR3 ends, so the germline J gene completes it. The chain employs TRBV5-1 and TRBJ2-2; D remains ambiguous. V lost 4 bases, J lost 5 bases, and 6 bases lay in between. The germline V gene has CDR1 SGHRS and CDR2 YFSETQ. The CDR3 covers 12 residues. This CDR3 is CASSLQTGELFF. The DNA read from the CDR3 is TGCGCCAGCAGCCTACAGACCGGGGAG.

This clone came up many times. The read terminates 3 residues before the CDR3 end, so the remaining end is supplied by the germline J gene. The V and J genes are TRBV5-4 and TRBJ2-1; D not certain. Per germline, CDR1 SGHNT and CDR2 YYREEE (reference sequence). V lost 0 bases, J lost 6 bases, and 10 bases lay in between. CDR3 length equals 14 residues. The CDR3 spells CASSLARFPNEQFF. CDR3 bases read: TGTGCCAGCAGCTTGGCCCGGTTCCCCAATGAG. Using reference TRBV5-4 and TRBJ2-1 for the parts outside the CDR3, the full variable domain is ETGVTQSPTHLIKTRGQQVTLRCSSQSGHNTVSWYQQALGQGPQFIFQYYREEENGRGNFPPRFSGLQFPNYSSELNVNALELDDSALYLCASSLARFPNEQFFGPGTRLTVL.

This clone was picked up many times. The CDR3 loop is CASSLSGLSLNEQFF. The CDR3 bases that were read are TGTGCCAGCAGCTTAAGCGGACTCTCGCTCAATGAG. V is TRBV7-9 and J is TRBJ2-1, with D maybe TRBD2 (5 bases). The read ends 3 residues before the CDR3 terminus; that terminus is restored from the germline J gene. V gave up 2 bases and J gave up 6 bases, with 14 bases separating them. The CDR3 consists of 15 residues. Germline-derived CDR1 and CDR2 are SEHNR and FQNEAQ (reference sequence). Looking up the rest from reference TRBV7-9 and TRBJ2-1 gives the full variable domain: DTGVSQNPRHKITKRGQNVTFRCDPISEHNRLYWYRQTLGQGPEFLTYFQNEAQLEKSRLLSDRFSAERPKGSFSTLEIQRTEQGDSAMYLCASSLSGLSLNEQFFGPGTRLTVL.

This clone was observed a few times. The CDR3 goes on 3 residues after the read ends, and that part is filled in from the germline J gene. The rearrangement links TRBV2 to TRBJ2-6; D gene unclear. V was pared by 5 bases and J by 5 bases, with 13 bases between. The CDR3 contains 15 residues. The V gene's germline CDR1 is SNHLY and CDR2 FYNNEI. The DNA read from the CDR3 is TGTGCCAGCAGTAAAACCGGAACTAGGGCCAACGTC. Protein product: CASSKTGTRANV. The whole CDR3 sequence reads CASSKTGTRANVLTF.

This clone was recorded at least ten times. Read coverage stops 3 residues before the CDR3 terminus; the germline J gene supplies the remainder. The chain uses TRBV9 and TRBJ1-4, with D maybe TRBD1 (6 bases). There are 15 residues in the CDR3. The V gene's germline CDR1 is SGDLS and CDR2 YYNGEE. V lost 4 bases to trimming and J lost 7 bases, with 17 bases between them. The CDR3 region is CASSFSHRAGEKLFF. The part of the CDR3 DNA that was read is TGTGCCAGCAGCTTTTCGCACAGGGCAGGTGAAAAA.

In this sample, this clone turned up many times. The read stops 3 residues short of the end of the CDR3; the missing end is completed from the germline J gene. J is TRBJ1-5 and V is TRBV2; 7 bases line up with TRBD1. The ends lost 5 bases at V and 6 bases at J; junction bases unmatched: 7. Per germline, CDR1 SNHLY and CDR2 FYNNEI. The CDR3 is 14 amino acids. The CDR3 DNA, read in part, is TGTGCCAGCAGTAACAGGGGAGAAGGTCAGCCC. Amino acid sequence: CASSNRGEGQP. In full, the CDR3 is CASSNRGEGQPQHF.

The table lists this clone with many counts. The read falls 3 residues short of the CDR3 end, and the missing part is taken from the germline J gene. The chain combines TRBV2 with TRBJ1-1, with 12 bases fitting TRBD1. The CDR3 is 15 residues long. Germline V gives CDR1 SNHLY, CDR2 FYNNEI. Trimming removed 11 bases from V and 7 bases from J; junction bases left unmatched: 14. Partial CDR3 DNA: TGTGCCGGGGATTACGGGACAGGGGGCTTCAGTGAA. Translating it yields CAGDYGTGGFSE. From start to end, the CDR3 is CAGDYGTGGFSEAFF.

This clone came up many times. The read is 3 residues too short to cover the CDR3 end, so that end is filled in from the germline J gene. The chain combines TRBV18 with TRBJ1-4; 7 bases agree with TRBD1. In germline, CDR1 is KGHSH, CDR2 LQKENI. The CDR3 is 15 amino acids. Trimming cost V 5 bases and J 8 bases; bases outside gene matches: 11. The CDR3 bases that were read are TGTGCCAGCTCAACGGGACAGACAACCGGGGAAAAA. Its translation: CASSTGQTTGEK. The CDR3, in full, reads CASSTGQTTGEKLFF.

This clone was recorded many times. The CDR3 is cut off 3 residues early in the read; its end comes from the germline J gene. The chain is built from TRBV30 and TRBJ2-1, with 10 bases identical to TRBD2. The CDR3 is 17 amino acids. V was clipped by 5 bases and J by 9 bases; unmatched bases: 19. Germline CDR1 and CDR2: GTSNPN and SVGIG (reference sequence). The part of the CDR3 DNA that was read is TGTGCCTGGGAGAGATGGGTCGGGCTAGCGGGAGCGGGTGAG. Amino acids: CAWERWVGLAGAGE. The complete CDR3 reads CAWERWVGLAGAGEQFF.

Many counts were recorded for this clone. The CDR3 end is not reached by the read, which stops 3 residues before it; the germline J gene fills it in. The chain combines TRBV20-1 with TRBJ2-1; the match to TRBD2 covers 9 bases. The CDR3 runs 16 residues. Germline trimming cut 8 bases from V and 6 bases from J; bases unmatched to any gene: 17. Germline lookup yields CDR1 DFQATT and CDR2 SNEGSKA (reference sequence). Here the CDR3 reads CSSKGSGRGGVNEQFF. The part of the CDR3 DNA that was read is TGCAGTTCCAAGGGGTCGGGGCGGGGGGGAGTCAATGAG.

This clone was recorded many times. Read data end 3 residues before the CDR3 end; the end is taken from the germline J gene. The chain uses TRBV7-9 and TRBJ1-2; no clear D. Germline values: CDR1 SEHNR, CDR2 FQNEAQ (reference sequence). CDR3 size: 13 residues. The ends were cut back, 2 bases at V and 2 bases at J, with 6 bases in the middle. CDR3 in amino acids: CASSLPGNYGYTF. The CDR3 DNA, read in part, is TGTGCCAGCAGCTTACCGGGGAACTATGGC.

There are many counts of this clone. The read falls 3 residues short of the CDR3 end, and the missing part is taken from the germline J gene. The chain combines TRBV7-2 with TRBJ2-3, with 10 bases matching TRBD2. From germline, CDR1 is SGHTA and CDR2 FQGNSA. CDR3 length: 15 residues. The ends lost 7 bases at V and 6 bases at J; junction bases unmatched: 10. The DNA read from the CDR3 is TGTGCCAGCATCCAAGGGACTAGCGAGCGGGATACG. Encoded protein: CASIQGTSERDT. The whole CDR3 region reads CASIQGTSERDTQYF.

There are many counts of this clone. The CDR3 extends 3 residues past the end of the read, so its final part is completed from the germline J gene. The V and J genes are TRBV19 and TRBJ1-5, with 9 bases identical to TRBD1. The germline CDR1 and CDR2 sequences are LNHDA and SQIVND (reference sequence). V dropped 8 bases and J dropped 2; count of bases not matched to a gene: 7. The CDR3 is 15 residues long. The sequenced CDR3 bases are TGTGCCAGTCGAACAGGGGGCTGGGGCAATCAGCCC. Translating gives CASRTGGWGNQP. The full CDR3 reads CASRTGGWGNQPQHF.

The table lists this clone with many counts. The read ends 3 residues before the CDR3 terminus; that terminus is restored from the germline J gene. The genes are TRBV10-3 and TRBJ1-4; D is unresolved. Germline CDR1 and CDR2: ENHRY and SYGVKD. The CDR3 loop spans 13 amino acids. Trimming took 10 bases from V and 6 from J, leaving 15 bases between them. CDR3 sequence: CATGGLGDEKLFF. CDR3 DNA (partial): TGTGCCACAGGAGGCCTCGGTGATGAAAAA.